What follows are 17 T cell receptor beta chains derived from one specimen sequenced in a study of blood T cell repertoires in COVID-19. Libraries were prepared by immunoSEQ multiplex PCR; TCRdb keeps only in-frame clonotypes and omits some of them. The data contain about 190,000 clones, 70% to 90% of them singletons. Sequences were obtained from peripheral blood. These TCRs come from a man aged 30 to 45 with acute or convalescent COVID-19.

This chain uses TRBV28 with TRBJ1-2; 8 nucleotides match TRBD1. CDR3 size: 14 residues. With 6 bases clipped from V and 5 bases from J, the junction kept 8 bases outside the gene matches. The germline gives CDR1 MDHEN, CDR2 SYDVKM. The CDR3 is CASRGGQGGYGYTF. CDR3 DNA sequence: TGTGCCAGCAGGGGCGGACAGGGTGGTTATGGCTACACCTTC.

The chain carries TRBV28 and TRBJ1-4; 9 bases fit TRBD1. This CDR3 spans 22 amino acids. Per germline, CDR1 MDHEN and CDR2 SYDVKM. V lost 6 bases and J lost 7; bases outside the gene matches: 30. The CDR3 DNA reads as TGTGCCAGCAGCCATTCGGGACAGGGTGTTTTTGGATTTAGGGAGTCTGTTGAAAAACTGTTTTTT. Protein sequence: CASSHSGQGVFGFRESVEKLFF.

The V gene is TRBV3-1 (or the pseudogene TRBV3-2), the J gene TRBJ2-7; D unresolved. This CDR3 has 12 residues. Per the germline V gene, CDR1 is LGHDT and CDR2 is YNNKEL (reference sequence). Trimming took off 2 bases at V and 2 bases at J, with 4 bases between the two ends. The CDR3, as DNA: TGTGCCAGCAGCCAATATACCTACGAGCAGTACTTC. It specifies CASSQYTYEQYF.

V and J are TRBV5-1 and TRBJ1-5; D is ambiguous. The germline gives CDR1 SGHRS, CDR2 YFSETQ. The V end lost 0 bases, the J end lost 5 bases, and 12 bases lay between the germline ends. CDR3 length equals 15 residues. The CDR3: CASSLGLGPDQPQHF. The DNA for the CDR3 is TGCGCCAGCAGCTTGGGGTTGGGCCCGGATCAGCCCCAGCATTTT.

The chain recombines TRBV24-1 with TRBJ1-2, with D maybe TRBD1 (5 bases). CDR1 and CDR2 (germline): KGHDR, SFDVKD. This CDR3 spans 12 amino acids. Trimming left V 5 bases short and J 5 bases short, with 8 bases between. This CDR3 is CATSAGGYGYTF. The CDR3 DNA sequence: TGTGCCACCAGTGCGGGGGGGTATGGCTACACCTTC.

CDR3 in amino acids: CASSPEPYTQYF. The CDR3 coding sequence is TGCGCCAGCAGCCCGGAGCCCTATACGCAGTATTTT. V gene TRBV4-1 combines with J gene TRBJ2-3; no clear D gene. Germline V CDR1 and CDR2: MGHRA, YSYEKL. The CDR3 has 12 amino acids. The V gene lost 4 bases and the J gene lost 7 bases, with 9 bases spanning the gap.

The chain has TRBV18 and TRBJ2-7; 8 nucleotides match TRBD1. From germline, CDR1 is KGHSH and CDR2 LQKENI. V shed 3 bases, J shed 5 bases, and the junction held 9 bases outside the gene matches. The CDR3 contains 15 residues. For the CDR3, the DNA is TGTGCCAGCTCACCCCTAACAGGGGGTTTGGACGAGCAGTACTTC. It specifies CASSPLTGGLDEQYF.

The chain links TRBV12-5 to TRBJ1-4, with 7 bases identical to TRBD1. Germline-derived CDR1 and CDR2 are LGHNT and FRNRAP. V shed 1 base, J shed 8 bases, and the junction held 10 bases outside the gene matches. The CDR3 spans 16 residues. The CDR3 DNA sequence: TGTGCTAGTGGTTTGGGAACAGGGGTCGGATTAGAAAAACTGTTTTTT. This translates into CASGLGTGVGLEKLFF.

The chain is built from TRBV19 and TRBJ2-7, with a possible D match to TRBD2 (5 bases). Between the trimmed V and J ends, which lost 1 base and 5 bases, there was a span of 12 bases. Germline-derived CDR1 and CDR2 are LNHDA and SQIVND (reference sequence). The CDR3 covers 14 residues. The CDR3 loop reads CASSIGRRPDEQYF. The CDR3 region has the DNA TGTGCCAGTAGTATAGGGCGGAGGCCCGACGAGCAGTACTTC.

This clone was seen only once. This chain uses TRBV6-5 with TRBJ1-2; the D is unclear. The CDR3 runs to 14 residues. Germline V gene lookup returns CDR1 MNHEY and CDR2 SVGAGI. Trimming took 0 bases from V and 2 from J, leaving 7 bases between them. The CDR3 is CASSYSRQNYGYTF. The DNA of the CDR3 is TGTGCCAGCAGTTACTCGAGGCAGAACTATGGCTACACCTTC.

This clone was observed a few times. For the CDR3, the DNA is TGTGCCTGGACTAGCGGGAGGGAGGTCGGGGAGCTGTTTTTT. It translates to CAWTSGREVGELFF. The V gene is TRBV30, the J gene TRBJ2-2; TRBD2 aligns across 12 bases. This CDR3 is built from 14 residues. Trimming removed 4 bases from V and 7 bases from J; junction bases left unmatched: 4. Germline CDR1 reads GTSNPN; CDR2 reads SVGIG (reference sequence).

The V gene is TRBV19, the J gene TRBJ1-2, with 7 bases lining up with TRBD1. The germline CDR1 and CDR2 sequences are LNHDA and SQIVND (reference sequence). V gave up 5 bases and J gave up 7 bases; unmatched junction bases: 7. The length of the CDR3 is 13 residues. Written as DNA, the CDR3 is TGTGCCAGTAGTGCCACAGGGGTTTCTGGCTACACCTTC. As protein: CASSATGVSGYTF. The complete variable domain, with remaining parts taken from reference TRBV19 and TRBJ1-2, reads DGGITQSPKYLFRKEGQNVTLSCEQNLNHDAMYWYRQDPGQGLRLIYYSQIVNDFQKGDIAEGYSVSREKKESFPLTVTSAQKNPTAFYLCASSATGVSGYTFGSGTRLTVV.

The rearrangement joins TRBV19 to TRBJ2-3, with no clear D. Looked up from germline, CDR1 is LNHDA and CDR2 is SQIVND (reference sequence). V lost 4 bases to trimming and J lost 0 bases, with 8 bases between them. This CDR3 is 14 amino acids long. CDR3 coding DNA: TGTGCCAGTAGTAGACTTTCTAGCACAGATACGCAGTATTTT. The encoded protein is CASSRLSSTDTQYF.

In the case of this clone: Germline and junction disagree at one end, which may indicate a read error. The chain links TRBV5-1 to TRBJ2-7; TRBD2 matches at 11 bases. The length of the CDR3 is 16 residues. Germline V gives CDR1 SGHRS, CDR2 YFSETQ. CDR3 DNA: TGCGCCAGCAGCCTTATAGCGGGAGGGGTCTCCTCCGAGCAGTACTTC. It yields the protein CASSLIAGGVSSEQYF.

Only a few counts were recorded for this clone. This chain uses TRBV3-1 (or the pseudogene TRBV3-2) with TRBJ1-2; 8 positions match TRBD1. Germline V gene data show CDR1 as LGHDT and CDR2 as YNNKEL (reference sequence). The ends lost 2 bases at V and 4 bases at J; junction bases unmatched: 12. This CDR3 spans 17 amino acids. The CDR3 DNA reads as TGTGCCAGCAGCCAAAAAGGACAGGGAATTTCCCCCTATGGCTACACCTTC. It specifies CASSQKGQGISPYGYTF.

The chain combines TRBV27 with TRBJ2-7, with 8 bases lining up with TRBD1. V dropped 8 bases and J dropped 5; count of bases not matched to a gene: 8. Germline-derived CDR1 and CDR2 are MNHEY and SMNVEV (reference sequence). The CDR3 totals 13 residues. CDR3 amino acids: CASRDRISHEQYF. In DNA, the CDR3 is TGTGCCAGCCGGGACAGGATTAGCCACGAGCAGTACTTC.

This chain connects TRBV6-5 to TRBJ2-1; no firm D call. CDR3 length: 15 residues. V lost 10 bases, J lost 6 bases, and 22 bases lay in between. Germline V gene data show CDR1 as MNHEY and CDR2 as SVGAGI. The CDR3 spells CATSQPGLHFNEQFF. The CDR3 DNA follows: TGTGCCACCTCCCAGCCAGGCCTACATTTCAATGAGCAGTTCTTC.